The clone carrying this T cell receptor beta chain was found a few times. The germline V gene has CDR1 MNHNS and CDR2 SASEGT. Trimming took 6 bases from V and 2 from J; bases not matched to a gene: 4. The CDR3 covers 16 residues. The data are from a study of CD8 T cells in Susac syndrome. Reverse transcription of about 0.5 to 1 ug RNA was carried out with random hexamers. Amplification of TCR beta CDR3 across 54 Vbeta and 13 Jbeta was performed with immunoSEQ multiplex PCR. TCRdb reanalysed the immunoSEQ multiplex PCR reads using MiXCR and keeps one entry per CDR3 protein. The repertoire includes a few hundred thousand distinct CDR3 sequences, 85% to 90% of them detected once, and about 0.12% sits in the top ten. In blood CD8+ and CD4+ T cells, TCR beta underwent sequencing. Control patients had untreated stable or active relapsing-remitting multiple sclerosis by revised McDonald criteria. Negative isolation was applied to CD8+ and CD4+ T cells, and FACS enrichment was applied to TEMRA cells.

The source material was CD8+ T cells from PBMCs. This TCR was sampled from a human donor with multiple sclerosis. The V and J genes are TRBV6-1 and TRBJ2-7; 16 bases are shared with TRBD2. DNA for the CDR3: TGTGCCAGCAGCCCTGGGACTAGCGGGGGGGCCTACGAGCAGTACTTC. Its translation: CASSPGTSGGAYEQYF.